This T cell receptor beta chain stems from a study of blood T cell repertoires in COVID-19. The wider study: The United States, Italy and Spain were the sources of the acute and convalescent COVID-19 samples. Nucleic acid was either cDNA or gDNA, and it came from T cells, B-cell-depleted T cells, or PBMCs.

V was clipped by 0 bases and J by 2 bases, with 7 bases between them. The CDR3 has 14 amino acids. Germline loops: CDR1 LGHNA, CDR2 YSLEER. In the original analysis: Scientists estimated how many nucleated cells there were by amplifying reference gene primers. Using immunoSEQ multiplex PCR, the repertoire was profiled, and TCRdb retains in-frame clones only, with some absent. V, J and clone size were drawn from that table, and D and trimming were deduced from the DNA. In the table there are about 130,000 clones, more than 85% of which are singletons. The origin of this receptor is a man aged 50 to 59 with COVID-19, enrolled during active disease. Sequencing was done on a sample of peripheral blood. V gene TRBV4-3 combines with J gene TRBJ1-2; the D gene is possibly TRBD1 (5 bases). This chain's CDR3 is CASSQDAGNYGYTF. The CDR3 DNA reads as TGCGCCAGCAGCCAAGATGCAGGGAACTATGGCTACACCTTC.